Each of the 10 T cell receptor beta chains below was sequenced from the same sample in a study of blood T cell repertoires in COVID-19. The repertoire was sequenced with immunoSEQ multiplex PCR; TCRdb's copy has only in-frame clones and lacks some. The table includes 80,000 to 100,000 clones, about 80% detected once. Sequenced input: peripheral blood. Source of these receptors: a man between 65 and 80 years old with active or convalescent COVID-19.

This clone turned up a few times. The rearrangement uses TRBV7-3 and TRBJ2-1; D remains ambiguous. The ends were cut back, 5 bases at V and 4 bases at J, with 6 bases in the middle. The length of the CDR3 is 12 residues. Germline V gene lookup returns CDR1 SGHTA and CDR2 FQGTGA. CDR3 in amino acids: CASSVDYNEQFF. The CDR3 DNA is TGTGCCAGCAGCGTAGATTACAATGAGCAGTTCTTC.

The V call is TRBV25-1, the J call TRBJ1-4; 8 bases are a match to TRBD1. Germline values: CDR1 MGHDK, CDR2 SYGVNS. The CDR3 is 15 residues long. The V gene end was trimmed by 5 bases and the J gene end by 8 bases; junction bases not matched to a gene: 10. CDR3 sequence reads: CASSSPGTGREKLFF. CDR3 sequence (DNA): TGTGCCAGCAGTTCCCCTGGGACAGGCCGGGAAAAACTGTTTTTT.

This chain links TRBV3-1 (or the pseudogene TRBV3-2) with TRBJ1-3; D uncertain. V shed 4 bases and J shed 4 bases, with 17 bases lying between them. The CDR3 loop spans 16 amino acids. Germline V lookup: CDR1 LGHDT, CDR2 YNNKEL (reference sequence). CDR3 bases: TGTGCCAGCAGCCTTGGGCTAGGGAGCGCCGGAAACACCATATATTTT. Encoded protein: CASSLGLGSAGNTIYF.

This clone was found once. The gene calls are TRBV13 and TRBJ2-4; possible D gene TRBD1, 5 bases. CDR1 is PRHDT and CDR2 is FYEKMQ in the germline V gene (reference sequence). This CDR3 is built from 14 residues. The V end was cut by 0 bases, the J end by 6 bases, with 9 bases between. CDR3 coding DNA: TGTGCCAGCAGCTTAGGAAGGGGTTTAAACATTCAGTACTTC. Protein sequence: CASSLGRGLNIQYF.

This chain links TRBV5-6 with TRBJ1-1; 9 nucleotides agree with TRBD1. Germline values: CDR1 SGHDT, CDR2 YYEEEE. With 3 bases clipped from V and 4 bases from J, the junction kept 7 bases outside the gene matches. The CDR3 sequence is 15 residues long. DNA of the CDR3: TGTGCCAGCAGCTATGGGACAGGGTTGAGCACTGAAGCTTTCTTT. Its translation: CASSYGTGLSTEAFF.

This clone was recorded only once. The chain recombines TRBV4-1 with TRBJ1-1, with TRBD1 as a possible D gene (5 bases). V was clipped by 3 bases and J by 1 base, with 9 bases between them. The CDR3 is 14 residues long. The germline CDR1 and CDR2 sequences are MGHRA and YSYEKL. CDR3 amino acids: CASSQGGGNTEAFF. Here the CDR3 DNA reads TGCGCCAGCAGCCAGGGCGGGGGGAACACTGAAGCTTTCTTT.

This clone was counted a single time. CDR3 sequence (DNA): TGTGCTAGTGGTTTGGATGAGGCTTCGGCCCAGTACTTC. Translated: CASGLDEASAQYF. The chain employs TRBV12-5 and TRBJ2-5, with D hard to call. Per germline, CDR1 LGHNT and CDR2 FRNRAP. Trimming removed 1 base from V and 9 bases from J, with 12 bases in between. CDR3 length: 13 amino acids.

This clone was picked up one time. The V and J genes are TRBV6-6 and TRBJ1-1, with D possibly TRBD1 on 5 matching bases. The CDR3 is made up of 12 amino acids. V was clipped by 2 bases and J by 8 bases, with 9 bases between them. Germline assignment: CDR1 MNHNY and CDR2 SVGAGI (reference sequence). This chain's CDR3 is CASSYGAGEAFF. CDR3 nucleotides: TGTGCCAGCAGTTACGGGGCAGGAGAAGCTTTCTTT.

V usage is TRBV25-1 and J usage is TRBJ1-4; possibly TRBD1 for D (6 bases). CDR3 size: 15 residues. Germline CDR1 reads MGHDK; CDR2 reads SYGVNS. Trimming left V 0 bases short and J 5 bases short, with 10 bases between. The CDR3 sequence: CASSEYQGSNEKLFF. CDR3 DNA sequence: TGTGCCAGCAGTGAATACCAGGGGTCGAATGAAAAACTGTTTTTT.

The genes are TRBV6-5 and TRBJ2-3, with 8 nucleotides matching TRBD2. This CDR3 has 15 residues. The ends lost 7 bases at V and 5 bases at J; junction bases unmatched: 11. Germline loops: CDR1 MNHEY, CDR2 SVGAGI. Written as DNA, the CDR3 is TGTGCCAGCACCCGTAGCGGGGCTCGTCAAGATACGCAGTATTTT. Its translation: CASTRSGARQDTQYF.